The rows below give T cell receptor beta chains drawn from one sample of a study of T cells in Graves' hyperthyroidism and ophthalmopathy. TCRdb re-called the multiplex PCR reads through MiXCR, storing one row per CDR3 protein. The data show about 540,000 distinct CDR3 sequences, roughly 50% seen once. The sample comprised peripheral blood or thyroid tissue (not recorded which). The receptors here all came from a woman aged 18-35 years with Graves' hyperthyroidism. CDR3s include the opening cysteine and the closing phenylalanine or tryptophan. Fields, in order: J gene, clone size, V gene, CDR3 protein. Where a row states a size, it is once, few, many or the class of an expanded clone; other rows omit it.

TRBJ2-5 | many | TRBV7-9 | CASSTSGGLETQYF
TRBJ2-3 | many | TRBV7-8 | CASSLTFSLDTQYF
TRBJ2-2 | many | TRBV10-3 | CAISTGQGLNTGELFF
TRBJ2-5 | many | TRBV2 | CASSGLRGETQYF
TRBJ2-3 | - | TRBV24-1 | CATSDLTSGAGDTQYF
TRBJ2-5 | few | TRBV7-2 | CASRGWQAAETQYF
TRBJ2-1 | - | TRBV29-1 | CSGVGDTHNEQFF
TRBJ1-5 | - | TRBV12-3/TRBV12-4 | CAISESAYEHF
TRBJ2-7 | few | TRBV15 | CATSTFRGLAGAPAYEQYF
TRBJ1-4 | few | TRBV29-1 | CSVEAPGTENEKLFF
TRBJ1-1 | - | TRBV20-1 | CSARKKGLMNTEAFF
TRBJ1-5 | few | TRBV29-1 | CSAGPGNQPQHF
TRBJ2-5 | - | TRBV2 | CASYWLGETQYF
TRBJ2-7 | - | TRBV29-1 | CSVSGLAGGAYEQYF
TRBJ1-1 | - | TRBV11-1 | CASSFILLEGTEAFF
TRBJ1-6 | many | TRBV29-1 | CSATGGDTLHF
TRBJ2-7 | - | TRBV7-2 | CASSPSTSGSSYEQYF
TRBJ2-7 | many | TRBV25-1 | CASSAQGAGEQYF
TRBJ1-1 | few | TRBV7-6 | CASSPRGATEAFF
TRBJ2-5 | once | TRBV19 | CASSRPATSGQETQYF
TRBJ1-6 | - | TRBV25-1 | CASRETGGDSPLHF
TRBJ1-1 | - | TRBV14 | CASGVRDGTLNTEAFF
TRBJ2-7 | - | TRBV24-1 | CASSKEAGTGNSYEQYF
TRBJ1-2 | once | TRBV15 | CAASSEEGNYGYTF
TRBJ1-1 | - | TRBV7-8 | CASSLSSVPEAFF
TRBJ2-7 | few | TRBV7-2 | CASSSKPAGGHEQYF
TRBJ1-4 | once | TRBV15 | CAIQAATNDKLSF
TRBJ1-2 | few | TRBV4-2 | CASSLPGAAFYTF
TRBJ2-3 | - | TRBV25-1 | CASSLEAGTGSTDTQYF
TRBJ1-3 | many | TRBV12-3/TRBV12-4 | CASSPAGNTIYF
TRBJ2-5 | - | TRBV19 | CASSIGLAGSQETQYF
TRBJ2-7 | few | TRBV24-1 | CATSEAGSTSYEQYF
TRBJ1-2 | - | TRBV14 | CASSQDYRTAQDGGYTF
TRBJ2-7 | - | TRBV24-1 | CATSDSGTGAYEQCF
TRBJ1-3 | few | TRBV6-1 | CASSEGSASGNTIYF
TRBJ1-4 | - | TRBV7-3 | CASSLKGTQNEKLFF
TRBJ1-5 | - | TRBV6-2/TRBV6-3 | CASSYTDPRGSNQPQHF
TRBJ1-5 | many | TRBV12-3/TRBV12-4 | CASSVAGGSNQPQHF
TRBJ1-3 | - | TRBV24-1 | CATSDQGGPGNTIYF
TRBJ1-1 | - | TRBV29-1 | CSVGVLFTEAFF
TRBJ2-7 | - | TRBV7-8 | CASSLRRTSGSWYF
TRBJ1-3 | - | TRBV7-2 | CASSEGTGAGNTIYF
TRBJ1-2 | many | TRBV5-1 | CASSLDGTANYGYTF
TRBJ2-7 | - | TRBV7-8 | CASSLADRVEQYF
TRBJ2-7 | - | TRBV7-6 | CASRPAGDEQYF
TRBJ2-7 | - | TRBV7-2 | CASSQDPRLAYSYEQYF
TRBJ1-4 | - | TRBV20-1 | CSAQPGTATNEKLFF
- | - | TRBV5-1 | CASSLSTGRGFEQFF
TRBJ1-4 | few | TRBV9 | CASSLLQSNEKLFF
TRBJ1-1 | many | TRBV29-1 | CSARYGLGVNTEAFF